The sequence of this TCR beta chain was determined in a study of shared clonotypes between healthy human individuals. Study in general: Plates per donor: three CD4 naive, three CD4 memory, two CD8 naive, one CD8 memory.

Overall study results and limits: Non-shared clonotypes were found to have lower generation probabilities than the clonotypes that were shared by all four of the sorted-subset donors.

With regard to this clone: Its antigen is unidentified.

CDR1 and CDR2 from the germline V gene are MDHEN and SYDVKM. CDR3 length: 13 amino acids. With 8 bases clipped from V and 7 bases from J, the junction kept 6 bases outside the gene matches. The material for each subset, its genomic DNA, was split evenly across several immunoSEQ plates. The repertoire was sequenced with immunoSEQ multiplex PCR; TCRdb's copy has only in-frame clones and lacks some. The sample has more than 2,000,000 clones, over 85% seen once. The receptor comes from a young man in good health. Some clones in this sample may be carry-over from other donors' samples. Sequenced: naive CD4+ T cells from PBMCs. Subset meaning: CD45RA+ positively selected. This chain joins TRBV28 and TRBJ2-1; 9 bases match TRBD2. The CDR3 coding sequence is TGTGCCAGCCGCGGGAGGGCCGCGAATGAGCAGTTCTTC. Its translation is CASRGRAANEQFF.